Sequencing of this TCR beta chain was carried out in a study of T cells in tumors after PD-1 blockade. Libraries were prepared by immunoSEQ multiplex PCR; TCRdb keeps only in-frame clonotypes and omits some of them. Here the sample spans some 9,600 clones, around 67% being singletons. General observations from the study: Some novel exhausted tumor clones appeared in pre-treatment blood, suggesting peripheral recruitment. Clonal replacement, not reinvigoration, is suggested for expanded exhausted CD8+ clones after therapy.

The junction had 7 bases not matched to a gene; V was cut back by 4 bases and J by 5 bases. Germline CDR1 is GTSNPN and CDR2 is SVGIG (reference sequence). The CDR3 contains 13 residues. Concerning this clone: Its antigen is still unknown.

The receptor was isolated from a human donor with basal cell carcinoma. The source was tumor tissue, collected after anti-PD-1 treatment. The V and J genes are TRBV30 and TRBJ1-1; 7 bases line up with TRBD1. This CDR3 is CAWNLRGGTEAFF. The CDR3 bases are TGTGCCTGGAACCTCAGGGGGGGAACTGAAGCTTTCTTT.